Each of the 21 T cell receptor beta chains below was sequenced from the same sample in a study of blood T cell repertoires in COVID-19. Clones were sequenced by immunoSEQ multiplex PCR, and TCRdb holds only the in-frame ones, with some missing. The repertoire includes about 60,000 clones, roughly 90% of them detected once, and around 13% sits in the top ten. The material sequenced was peripheral blood. These receptors all stem from a man in his 60s with active COVID-19.

The CDR3 DNA sequence: TGTGCCAGCAGCCAAGATGCGGGGACGGCCTATGGCTACACCTTC. Encoded protein: CASSQDAGTAYGYTF. This chain uses TRBV14 with TRBJ1-2, with D tentatively TRBD1 (5 bases). Per germline, CDR1 SGHDN and CDR2 FVKESK. V was trimmed by 0 bases and J by 4 bases, leaving 12 bases between them. The CDR3 consists of 15 residues.

The genes are TRBV5-1 and TRBJ2-6; D is perhaps TRBD1 (5 bases). This CDR3 has 16 residues. V lost 4 bases to trimming and J lost 0 bases, with 11 bases between them. CDR1 and CDR2 from the germline V gene are SGHRS and YFSETQ. In DNA form, the CDR3 reads TGCGCCAGCAGCGCTACAGGTTTCTCTGGGGCCAACGTCCTGACTTTC. It specifies CASSATGFSGANVLTF. Combining the CDR3 with reference TRBV5-1 and TRBJ2-6 gives the whole variable domain KAGVTQTPRYLIKTRGQQVTLSCSPISGHRSVSWYQQTPGQGLQFLFEYFSETQRNKGNFPGRFSGRQFSNSRSEMNVSTLELGDSALYLCASSATGFSGANVLTFGAGSRLTVL.

This chain uses TRBV6-7 with TRBJ2-2; 9 nucleotides agree with TRBD2. TRBV6-7 is filed as an ORF, its function uncertain. With 10 bases clipped from V and 0 bases from J, the junction kept 15 bases outside the gene matches. CDR3 size: 18 residues. Written as DNA, the CDR3 is TGTGCCAACCCTCCGAGGCTAGCGGGGCACGCGAACACCGGGGAGCTGTTTTTT. As protein: CANPPRLAGHANTGELFF.

V gene TRBV6-5 combines with J gene TRBJ2-7, with a weak D call TRBD1 (6 bases). Looked up from germline, CDR1 is MNHEY and CDR2 is SVGAGI. Between the trimmed V and J ends, which lost 9 bases and 3 bases, there was a span of 21 bases. The CDR3 totals 15 residues. CDR3 in DNA: TGTGCCAGTACGTCCAGGGGCTGGGGGAACTACGAGCAGTACTTC. Translated, it gives CASTSRGWGNYEQYF.

The V and J genes are TRBV30 and TRBJ2-6, with a possible D match to TRBD1 (5 bases). CDR1 is GTSNPN, CDR2 SVGIG, per germline (reference sequence). The V gene lost 5 bases and the J gene lost 0 bases, with 11 bases spanning the gap. This CDR3 has 15 amino acids. The CDR3 DNA reads as TGTGCCTGGGGCCTACAGGACTCTGGGGCCAACGTCCTGACTTTC. This gives the protein CAWGLQDSGANVLTF.

V usage is TRBV19 and J usage is TRBJ1-2; weak D call: TRBD1 (6 bases). With 6 bases removed from V and 2 bases from J, the gap between germline ends came to 10 bases. The CDR3 sequence is 13 residues long. Germline CDR1 LNHDA, CDR2 SQIVND (reference sequence). CDR3 in amino acids: CASSVTGNYGYTF. The CDR3 bases are TGTGCCAGTAGCGTCACAGGGAACTATGGCTACACCTTC. The whole variable domain, filled in from reference TRBV19 and TRBJ1-2, reads DGGITQSPKYLFRKEGQNVTLSCEQNLNHDAMYWYRQDPGQGLRLIYYSQIVNDFQKGDIAEGYSVSREKKESFPLTVTSAQKNPTAFYLCASSVTGNYGYTFGSGTRLTVV.

V gene TRBV12-3 or TRBV12-4 combines with J gene TRBJ1-4; maybe TRBD1 (5 bases). The V end lost 6 bases, the J end lost 10 bases, and 12 bases lay between the germline ends. The CDR3 spans 12 residues. The CDR3 loop is CASSRGDRKLFF. The CDR3, as DNA: TGTGCCAGCAGCCGGGGGGACCGAAAACTGTTTTTT.

The chain is built from TRBV5-6 and TRBJ1-2; TRBD1 is a possible D gene (6 bases). This CDR3 spans 12 amino acids. Looked up from germline, CDR1 is SGHDT and CDR2 is YYEEEE. Trimming took 4 bases from V and 5 from J, leaving 9 bases between them. The CDR3 coding sequence is TGTGCCAGCAGCCGGACAGAGTATGGCTACACCTTC. It translates to CASSRTEYGYTF. The variable domain in full, with the rest retrieved from reference TRBV5-6 and TRBJ1-2, is DAGVTQSPTHLIKTRGQQVTLRCSPKSGHDTVSWYQQALGQGPQFIFQYYEEEERQRGNFPDRFSGHQFPNYSSELNVNALLLGDSALYLCASSRTEYGYTFGSGTRLTVV.

The V and J genes are TRBV5-4 and TRBJ2-1; 7 bases map to TRBD2. Germline trimming cut 2 bases from V and 7 bases from J; bases unmatched to any gene: 6. The germline CDR1 and CDR2 sequences are SGHNT and YYREEE (reference sequence). This CDR3 spans 14 amino acids. DNA of the CDR3: TGTGCCAGCAGCTTCGGGACTACGCCGAATGAGCAGTTCTTC. Its translation is CASSFGTTPNEQFF.

The chain combines TRBV29-1 with TRBJ2-2; D is uncertain. Germline CDR1 is SQVTM and CDR2 is ANQGSEA. The ends were cut back, 5 bases at V and 6 bases at J, with 10 bases in the middle. This CDR3 has 12 residues. The CDR3: CSVQALPGELFF. CDR3 DNA sequence: TGCAGCGTTCAAGCTCTACCCGGGGAGCTGTTTTTT.

The chain has TRBV7-2 and TRBJ2-2, with D possibly being TRBD1 (5 bases). Between the trimmed V and J ends, which lost 6 bases and 5 bases, there was a span of 19 bases. CDR3 length: 16 residues. The V gene's germline CDR1 is SGHTA and CDR2 FQGNSA. CDR3 coding DNA: TGTGCCAGCAGTCCCTGGGGCACCGCCACAACCGGGGAGCTGTTTTTT. Translation: CASSPWGTATTGELFF. Together with reference TRBV7-2 and TRBJ2-2, the CDR3 gives the full variable domain: GAGVSQSPSNKVTEKGKDVELRCDPISGHTALYWYRQSLGQGLEFLIYFQGNSAPDKSGLPSDRFSAERTGGSVSTLTIQRTQQEDSAVYLCASSPWGTATTGELFFGEGSRLTVL.

This chain joins TRBV7-9 and TRBJ2-5, with unresolved D. Deletions cut 5 bases from V and 1 base from J, with 11 bases between. CDR1 is SEHNR, CDR2 FQNEAQ, per germline (reference sequence). The CDR3 totals 14 residues. The CDR3 protein is CASSRPAIQETQYF. The CDR3 DNA reads TGTGCCAGCAGCCGCCCCGCTATCCAAGAGACCCAGTACTTC.

The CDR3 DNA follows: TGTGCCAGCAGTTGGGACAGGGGGCTTGCCGAGCAGTACTTC. Protein sequence: CASSWDRGLAEQYF. The rearrangement links TRBV27 to TRBJ2-7, with 12 bases fitting TRBD1. V was clipped by 4 bases and J by 6 bases; unmatched bases: 4. CDR3 length equals 14 residues. Germline values: CDR1 MNHEY, CDR2 SMNVEV (reference sequence).

Written as DNA, the CDR3 is TGCAGCGTTGACGAGGATGGCTACACCTTC. It is translated as CSVDEDGYTF. This chain connects TRBV29-1 to TRBJ1-2; no clear D. The CDR3 loop spans 10 amino acids. Trimming shortened V by 3 bases and J by 6 bases, and 5 bases separated the two germline ends. CDR1 is SQVTM, CDR2 ANQGSEA, per germline.

Only one count was recorded for this clone. The rearrangement joins TRBV2 to TRBJ1-1; 8 nucleotides align to TRBD1. V lost 7 bases, J lost 1 base, and 5 bases stayed unmatched. Germline assignment: CDR1 SNHLY and CDR2 FYNNEI. CDR3 length: 14 residues. The CDR3 DNA reads TGTGCCAGCACCACGGGACAGGCGAACACTGAAGCTTTCTTT. Amino acid sequence: CASTTGQANTEAFF.

This rearrangement joins TRBV12-3 or TRBV12-4 to TRBJ1-1, with a weak D call TRBD1 (5 bases). V lost 3 bases and J lost 10, with 12 bases in between. CDR3 length: 12 amino acids. This CDR3 is CASSFREASAFF. Here the CDR3 DNA reads TGTGCCAGCAGTTTCAGGGAGGCGTCAGCTTTCTTT.

This clone was counted a single time. This sequence joins TRBV18 and TRBJ1-1, with TRBD1 matching 8 bases. Looked up from germline, CDR1 is KGHSH and CDR2 is LQKENI. Trimming at V came to 3 bases and at J to 1 base, leaving 10 bases not matched to a gene. The CDR3 length is 17 residues. CDR3 in DNA: TGTGCCAGCTCACCTACTCAGGGGGCGCTTAAGAACACTGAAGCTTTCTTT. Its protein product is CASSPTQGALKNTEAFF.

This chain uses TRBV28 with TRBJ1-5; the D is unclear. The V end lost 7 bases, the J end lost 4 bases, and 8 bases lay between the germline ends. This CDR3 region has 12 residues. The germline V gene has CDR1 MDHEN and CDR2 SYDVKM. CDR3: CASKSGNQPQHF. As DNA, the CDR3 is TGTGCCAGCAAAAGCGGGAATCAGCCCCAGCATTTT.

Concerning this clone itself: One end of the junction varies from germline; a read error may be responsible. V is TRBV7-7 and J is TRBJ2-5; 8 bases align to TRBD1. Germline V CDR1 and CDR2: SSHAT, FNYEAQ (reference sequence). CDR3 length equals 15 residues. Here the CDR3 reads CASSSGQAEGETQYF. CDR3 sequence (DNA): TGTGCTAGCAGCTCGGGACAGGCCGAGGGGGAGACCCAGTACTTC.

The count of this clone is one. This chain links TRBV7-8 with TRBJ1-5; tentatively, D is TRBD1 (5 bases). The CDR3 is 17 amino acids. The V gene lost 1 base and the J gene lost 3 bases, with 16 bases spanning the gap. Per germline, CDR1 SGHVS and CDR2 FQNEAQ. Here the CDR3 DNA reads TGTGCCAGCAGCTTAGGTCGGGTGGGGCCCAACAATCAGCCCCAGCATTTT. Translation gives CASSLGRVGPNNQPQHF.

This chain links TRBV14 with TRBJ2-5, with D perhaps matching TRBD2 (5 bases). The germline V and J ends were trimmed by 3 bases and 2 bases, with 16 bases remaining between them. The CDR3 covers 16 residues. Germline V gene lookup returns CDR1 SGHDN and CDR2 FVKESK. The CDR3 here is CASSHRRGTPQETQYF. The CDR3 nucleotides are TGTGCCAGCAGCCATAGACGGGGTACCCCTCAAGAGACCCAGTACTTC.